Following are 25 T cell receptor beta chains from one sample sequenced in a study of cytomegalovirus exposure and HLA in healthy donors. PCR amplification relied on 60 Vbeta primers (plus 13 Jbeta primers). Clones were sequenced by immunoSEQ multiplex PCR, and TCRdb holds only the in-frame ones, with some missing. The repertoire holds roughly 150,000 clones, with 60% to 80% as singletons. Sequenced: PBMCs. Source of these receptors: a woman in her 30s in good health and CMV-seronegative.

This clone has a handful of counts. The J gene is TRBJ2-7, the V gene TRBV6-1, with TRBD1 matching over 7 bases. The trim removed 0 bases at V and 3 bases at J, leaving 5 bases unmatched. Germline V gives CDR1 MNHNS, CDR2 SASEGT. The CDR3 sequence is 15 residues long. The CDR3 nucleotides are TGTGCCAGCAGTGAAGCGAGGGGGCTGGTCTACGAGCAGTACTTC. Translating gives CASSEARGLVYEQYF.

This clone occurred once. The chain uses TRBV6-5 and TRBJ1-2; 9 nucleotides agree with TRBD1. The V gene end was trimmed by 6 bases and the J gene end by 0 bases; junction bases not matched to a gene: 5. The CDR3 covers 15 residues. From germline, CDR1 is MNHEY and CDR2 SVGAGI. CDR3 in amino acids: CASRGTGLANYGYTF. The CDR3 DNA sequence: TGTGCCAGCAGGGGGACAGGGTTGGCTAACTATGGCTACACCTTC.

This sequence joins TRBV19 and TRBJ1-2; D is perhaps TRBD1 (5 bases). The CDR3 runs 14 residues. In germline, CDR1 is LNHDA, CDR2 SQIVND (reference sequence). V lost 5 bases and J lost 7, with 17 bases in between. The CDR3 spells CASSGRGADRGYTF. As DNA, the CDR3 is TGTGCCAGTAGTGGGAGGGGCGCGGATCGTGGCTACACCTTC. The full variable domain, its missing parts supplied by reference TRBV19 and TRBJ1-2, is DGGITQSPKYLFRKEGQNVTLSCEQNLNHDAMYWYRQDPGQGLRLIYYSQIVNDFQKGDIAEGYSVSREKKESFPLTVTSAQKNPTAFYLCASSGRGADRGYTFGSGTRLTVV.

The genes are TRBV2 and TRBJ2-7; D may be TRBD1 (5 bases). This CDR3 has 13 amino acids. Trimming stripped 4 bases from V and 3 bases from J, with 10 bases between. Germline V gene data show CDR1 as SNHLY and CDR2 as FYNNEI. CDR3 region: CASSGTRVYEQYF. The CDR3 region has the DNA TGTGCCAGCAGTGGGACAAGGGTCTACGAGCAGTACTTC.

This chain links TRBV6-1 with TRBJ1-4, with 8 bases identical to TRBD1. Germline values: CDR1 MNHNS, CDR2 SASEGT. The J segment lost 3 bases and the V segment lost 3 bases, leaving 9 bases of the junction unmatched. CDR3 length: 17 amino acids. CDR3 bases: TGTGCCAGCAGTGAGCCTCAGGGGGCGGGGGCTAATGAAAAACTGTTTTTT. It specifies CASSEPQGAGANEKLFF.

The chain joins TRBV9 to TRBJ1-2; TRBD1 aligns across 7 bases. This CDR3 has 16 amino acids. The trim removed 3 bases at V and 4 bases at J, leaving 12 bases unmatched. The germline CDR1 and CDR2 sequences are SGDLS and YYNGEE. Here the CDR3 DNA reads TGTGCCAGCAGCGCTCAGACAGGGCCGACTCTCTATGGCTACACCTTC. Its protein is CASSAQTGPTLYGYTF.

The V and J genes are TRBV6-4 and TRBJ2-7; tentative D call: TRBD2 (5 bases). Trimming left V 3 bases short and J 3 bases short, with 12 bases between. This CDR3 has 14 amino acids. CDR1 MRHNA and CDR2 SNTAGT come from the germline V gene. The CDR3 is CASSEGSGGYEQYF. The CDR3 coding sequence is TGTGCCAGCAGTGAAGGGAGCGGAGGCTACGAGCAGTACTTC.

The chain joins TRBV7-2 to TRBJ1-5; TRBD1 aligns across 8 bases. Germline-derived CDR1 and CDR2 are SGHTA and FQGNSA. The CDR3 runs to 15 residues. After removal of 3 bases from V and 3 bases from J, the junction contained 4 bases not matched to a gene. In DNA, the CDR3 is TGTGCCAGCAGCTTGGAGACAGGGGCCAATCAGCCCCAGCATTTT. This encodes CASSLETGANQPQHF.

This CDR3 reads CASTRWEAGVTDTQYF. The DNA for the CDR3 is TGTGCCAGCACCCGTTGGGAAGCGGGGGTCACAGATACGCAGTATTTT. This sequence joins TRBV13 and TRBJ2-3, with 8 bases that match TRBD2. In germline, CDR1 is PRHDT, CDR2 FYEKMQ (reference sequence). The CDR3 extends over 16 amino acids. Losses at the gene ends were 7 bases for V and 2 bases for J; bases not matched to a gene: 11. The variable domain in full, with the rest retrieved from reference TRBV13 and TRBJ2-3, is AAGVIQSPRHLIKEKRETATLKCYPIPRHDTVYWYQQGPGQDPQFLISFYEKMQSDKGSIPDRFSAQQFSDYHSELNMSSLELGDSALYFCASTRWEAGVTDTQYFGPGTRLTVL.

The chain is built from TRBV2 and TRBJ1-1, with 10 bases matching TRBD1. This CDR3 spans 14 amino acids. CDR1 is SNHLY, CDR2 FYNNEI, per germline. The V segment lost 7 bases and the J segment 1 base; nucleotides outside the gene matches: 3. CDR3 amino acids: CASTRQGANTEAFF. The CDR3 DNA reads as TGTGCCAGCACGAGACAGGGGGCGAACACTGAAGCTTTCTTT.

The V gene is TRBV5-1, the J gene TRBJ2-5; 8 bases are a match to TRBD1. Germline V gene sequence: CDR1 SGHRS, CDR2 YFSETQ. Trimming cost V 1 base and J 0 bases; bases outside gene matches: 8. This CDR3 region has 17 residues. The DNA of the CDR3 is TGCGCCAGCAGCTTGAGACAGGGGTCCATATACCAAGAGACCCAGTACTTC. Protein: CASSLRQGSIYQETQYF.

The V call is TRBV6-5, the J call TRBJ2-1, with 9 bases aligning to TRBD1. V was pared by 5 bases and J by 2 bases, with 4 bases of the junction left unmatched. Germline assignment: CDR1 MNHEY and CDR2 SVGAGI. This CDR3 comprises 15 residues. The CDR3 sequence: CASSRTGGPYNEQFF. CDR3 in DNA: TGTGCCAGCAGTCGTACAGGGGGCCCCTACAATGAGCAGTTCTTC.

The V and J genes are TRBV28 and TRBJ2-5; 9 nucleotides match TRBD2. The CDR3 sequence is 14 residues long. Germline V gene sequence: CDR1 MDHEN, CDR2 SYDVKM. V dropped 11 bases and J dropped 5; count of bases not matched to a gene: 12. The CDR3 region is CAAAPSGEVETQYF. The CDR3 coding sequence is TGTGCCGCAGCGCCTAGCGGGGAGGTGGAGACCCAGTACTTC.

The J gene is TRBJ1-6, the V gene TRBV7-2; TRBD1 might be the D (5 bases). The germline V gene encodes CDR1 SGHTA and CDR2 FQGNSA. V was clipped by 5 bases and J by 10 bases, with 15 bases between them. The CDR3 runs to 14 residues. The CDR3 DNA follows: TGTGCCAGCAGCCTCCTTTGGGGGGAGTCACCCCTCCACTTT. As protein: CASSLLWGESPLHF.

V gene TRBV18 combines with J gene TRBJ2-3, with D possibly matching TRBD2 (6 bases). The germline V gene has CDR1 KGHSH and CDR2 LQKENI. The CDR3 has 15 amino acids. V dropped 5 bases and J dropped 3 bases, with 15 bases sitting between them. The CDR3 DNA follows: TGTGCCAGCTCAATAGGATTCGGGGGAACAGATACGCAGTATTTT. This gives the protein CASSIGFGGTDTQYF.

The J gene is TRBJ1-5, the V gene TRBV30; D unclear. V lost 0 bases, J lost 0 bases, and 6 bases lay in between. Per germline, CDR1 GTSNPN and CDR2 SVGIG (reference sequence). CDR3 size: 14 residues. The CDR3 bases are TGTGCCTGGAGTGTCGGTGATAGCAATCAGCCCCAGCATTTT. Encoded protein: CAWSVGDSNQPQHF.

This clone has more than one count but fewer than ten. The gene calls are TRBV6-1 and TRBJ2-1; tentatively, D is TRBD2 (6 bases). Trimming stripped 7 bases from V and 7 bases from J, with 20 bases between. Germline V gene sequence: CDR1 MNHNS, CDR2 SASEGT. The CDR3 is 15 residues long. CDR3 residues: CASKVRSGPGNEQFF. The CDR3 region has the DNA TGTGCCAGCAAGGTCCGGAGCGGGCCGGGTAATGAGCAGTTCTTC.

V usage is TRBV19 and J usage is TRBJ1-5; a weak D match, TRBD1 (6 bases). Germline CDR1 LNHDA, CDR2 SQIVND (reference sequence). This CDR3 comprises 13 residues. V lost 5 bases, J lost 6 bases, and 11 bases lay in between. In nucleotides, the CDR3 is TGTGCCAGTAGTGCCGAGGGGGTTCAGCCCCAGCATTTT. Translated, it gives CASSAEGVQPQHF.

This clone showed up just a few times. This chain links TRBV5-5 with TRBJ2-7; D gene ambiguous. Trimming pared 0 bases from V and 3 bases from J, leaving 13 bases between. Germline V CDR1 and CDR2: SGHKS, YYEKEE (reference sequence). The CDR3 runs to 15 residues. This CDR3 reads CASSLELGLGYEQYF. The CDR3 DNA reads TGTGCCAGCAGCTTGGAGTTGGGCCTGGGCTACGAGCAGTACTTC.

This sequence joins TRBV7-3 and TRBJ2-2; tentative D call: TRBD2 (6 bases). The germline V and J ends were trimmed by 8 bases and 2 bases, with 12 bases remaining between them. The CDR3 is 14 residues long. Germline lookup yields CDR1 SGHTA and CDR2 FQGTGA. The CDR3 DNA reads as TGTGCCAGCGGGGCCGGGACTAACACCGGGGAGCTGTTTTTT. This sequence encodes CASGAGTNTGELFF.

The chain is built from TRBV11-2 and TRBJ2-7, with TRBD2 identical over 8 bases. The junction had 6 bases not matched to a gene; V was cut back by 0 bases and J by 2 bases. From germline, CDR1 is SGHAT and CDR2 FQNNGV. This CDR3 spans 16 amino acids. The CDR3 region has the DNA TGTGCCAGCAGCTTAGATCTTGGCGGGGGGCCCTACGAGCAGTACTTC. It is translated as CASSLDLGGGPYEQYF.

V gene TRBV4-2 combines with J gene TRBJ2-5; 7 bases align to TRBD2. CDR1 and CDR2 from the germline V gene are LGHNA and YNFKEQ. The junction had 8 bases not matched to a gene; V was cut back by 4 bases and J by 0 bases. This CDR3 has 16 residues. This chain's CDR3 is CASSPGRGLDQETQYF. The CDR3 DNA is TGTGCCAGCAGCCCGGGTCGCGGACTAGACCAAGAGACCCAGTACTTC.

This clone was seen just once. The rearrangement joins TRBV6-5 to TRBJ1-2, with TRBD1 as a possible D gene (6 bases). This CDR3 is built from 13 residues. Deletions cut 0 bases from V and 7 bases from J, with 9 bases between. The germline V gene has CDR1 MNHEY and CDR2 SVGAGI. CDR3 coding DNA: TGTGCCAGCAGTTACTCGACCAGGGGTGGCTACACCTTC. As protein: CASSYSTRGGYTF.

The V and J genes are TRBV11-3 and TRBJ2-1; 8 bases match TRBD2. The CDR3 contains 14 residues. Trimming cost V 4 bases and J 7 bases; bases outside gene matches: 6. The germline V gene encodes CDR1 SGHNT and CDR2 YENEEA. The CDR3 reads CASSSNRGGNEQFF. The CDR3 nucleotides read TGTGCCAGCAGCTCAAACCGGGGGGGGAATGAGCAGTTCTTC.

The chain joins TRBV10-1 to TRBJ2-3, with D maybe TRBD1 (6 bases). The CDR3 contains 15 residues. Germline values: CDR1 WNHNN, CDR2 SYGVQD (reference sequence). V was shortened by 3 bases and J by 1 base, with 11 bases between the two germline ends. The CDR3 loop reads CASSDRGAGTDTQYF. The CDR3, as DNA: TGCGCCAGCAGTGACAGGGGCGCTGGCACAGATACGCAGTATTTT.